This T cell receptor (beta chain) appears in the sequencing data of a study of T cell changes during pregnancy in multiple sclerosis. Method: immunoSEQ multiplex PCR; TCRdb's copy keeps in-frame clones and lacks some. The profile shows some 30,000 clones, under 95% of them singletons. The sample was peripheral blood, taken in the first trimester of pregnancy. The sequence came from a female donor in good health, enrolled as a control in a pregnancy study.

The CDR3 sequence: CASSRDRGSYNEQFF. CDR3 bases: TGTGCCAGCAGCCGTGACAGGGGTTCCTACAATGAGCAGTTCTTC. The chain employs TRBV7-2 and TRBJ2-1, with 8 bases lining up with TRBD1. In germline, CDR1 is SGHTA, CDR2 FQGNSA. The length of the CDR3 is 15 residues. V shed 5 bases, J shed 1 base, and the junction held 4 bases outside the gene matches.